Ten or more counts support the clone carrying this T cell receptor (beta chain). The target antigen is unknown. The data were obtained in a study of T cells in Graves' hyperthyroidism and ophthalmopathy. General observations from the study: Blood held most thyroid clonotypes expanded above 0.001 frequency.

Hyperthyroidism in the patients, aged 18 to 65, was newly diagnosed and under 2 months in duration. Diagnosis rested on symptoms, serum thyroxine and TRAb, thyroid ultrasound, and orbital computed tomography. The CDR3 covers 13 residues. The V end was cut by 6 bases, the J end by 6 bases, with 12 bases between. Germline lookup yields CDR1 KGHSH and CDR2 LQKENI. Regions amplified from RNA transcripts were the TCR beta CDR3 regions. HTBI primers were used for first-round RT-PCR of the TCR CDR3. Each CDR3 protein gets one entry after TCRdb re-called the multiplex PCR reads with MiXCR. The sample lists approximately 400,000 distinct CDR3 sequences; around 14% were seen once.

The receptor's source is a woman aged 18-29 years with Graves' hyperthyroidism. Sequenced sample: blood. V gene TRBV18 combines with J gene TRBJ1-5; D may be TRBD1 (6 bases). The CDR3 sequence is CASSPGEGQPQHF. The CDR3 DNA reads TGTGCCAGCTCCCCAGGGGAGGGTCAGCCCCAGCATTTT.